The 4 T cell receptor beta chains below were found in one sample sequenced in a study of PD-1 blockade in classical Hodgkin lymphoma. Clones were read by immunoSEQ multiplex PCR, and TCRdb kept only the in-frame ones, dropping some. The sample comprises fewer than 100,000 clones, about 92% of which are singletons, and less than 2% rests with the top ten. Documented time point: cycle 4 day 1 (C4D1), after 6 weeks of nivolumab. Each and every patient relapsed after autologous stem cell transplantation, and patients got differing brentuximab vedotin exposure. Source: peripheral blood mononuclear cells (PBMCs), taken before the fourth cycle of nivolumab. The receptors stem from a human donor with classical Hodgkin lymphoma.

The V gene is TRBV5-6, the J gene TRBJ2-3; 11 nucleotides line up with TRBD2. V was clipped by 1 base and J by 5 bases; unmatched bases: 6. The CDR3 contains 16 residues. Germline assignment: CDR1 SGHDT and CDR2 YYEEEE. CDR3 region: CASSLPVTSGKDTQYF. The CDR3 DNA sequence: TGTGCCAGCAGCTTGCCAGTGACTAGCGGGAAAGATACGCAGTATTTT.

This clone was detected only once. The chain combines TRBV6-5 with TRBJ1-1, with 11 bases fitting TRBD1. This CDR3 contains 16 residues. The V segment lost 2 bases and the J segment 2 bases; nucleotides outside the gene matches: 4. Germline V gives CDR1 MNHEY, CDR2 SVGAGI. CDR3 DNA sequence: TGTGCCAGCAGTTACCCGGGACAGGGGGGAAACACTGAAGCTTTCTTT. Its protein product is CASSYPGQGGNTEAFF.

The V call is TRBV29-1, the J call TRBJ1-3, with TRBD1 matching 10 bases. The trim removed 7 bases at V and 8 bases at J, leaving 11 bases unmatched. Germline CDR1 reads SQVTM; CDR2 reads ANQGSEA. The CDR3 length is 14 residues. The CDR3 here is CSGMTGGLGYTIYF. In DNA form, the CDR3 reads TGCAGCGGTATGACAGGGGGCCTTGGGTACACCATATATTTT.

In its sample, this clone was seen once. This sequence joins TRBV2 and TRBJ1-2; a possible D gene is TRBD1 (6 bases). The CDR3 totals 14 residues. V lost 9 bases, J lost 4 bases, and 18 bases lay in between. Germline CDR1 and CDR2: SNHLY and FYNNEI. The CDR3 DNA sequence: TGTGCCAGAGATCAACCGGACAGACTCTATGGCTACACCTTC. As protein: CARDQPDRLYGYTF.